What follows are 13 T cell receptor beta chains derived from one specimen sequenced in a study of control samples from healthy donors and cancer patients. Sequenced by immunoSEQ multiplex PCR; TCRdb stores in-frame clones only, minus some. The sample lists over 150,000 clones; 91% were seen once. Sequencing was performed on blood. These receptors all stem from a woman between 40 and 50 years old in good health.

This clone was recorded a few times. V and J are TRBV19 and TRBJ1-1; D is undetermined. V lost 9 bases and J 4 bases, leaving 12 bases between the germline ends. There are 12 residues in the CDR3. The germline V gene has CDR1 LNHDA and CDR2 SQIVND (reference sequence). The CDR3 reads CASSYRGTEAFF. The CDR3 nucleotides are TGTGCCAGCTCTTACCGGGGCACTGAAGCTTTCTTT. Based on the CDR3 plus reference TRBV19 and TRBJ1-1, the full variable domain is DGGITQSPKYLFRKEGQNVTLSCEQNLNHDAMYWYRQDPGQGLRLIYYSQIVNDFQKGDIAEGYSVSREKKESFPLTVTSAQKNPTAFYLCASSYRGTEAFFGQGTRLTVV.

The chain employs TRBV7-6 and TRBJ2-7, with 7 nucleotides matching TRBD1. Germline CDR1 reads SGHVS; CDR2 reads FNYEAQ. This CDR3 has 14 residues. J was trimmed by 4 bases and V by 0 bases; bases with no gene match: 3. This CDR3 reads CASSLAGGTYEQYF. The CDR3 nucleotides read TGTGCCAGCAGCTTAGCAGGGGGCACTTACGAGCAGTACTTC. The whole variable domain, remainder taken from reference TRBV7-6 and TRBJ2-7, is GAGVSQSPRYKVTKRGQDVALRCDPISGHVSLYWYRQALGQGPEFLTYFNYEAQQDKSGLPNDRFSAERPEGSISTLTIQRTEQRDSAMYRCASSLAGGTYEQYFGPGTRLTVT.

V is TRBV5-5 and J is TRBJ1-3, with TRBD1 matching over 10 bases. Per germline, CDR1 SGHKS and CDR2 YYEKEE (reference sequence). The junction had 17 bases not matched to a gene; V was cut back by 4 bases and J by 4 bases. There are 19 residues in the CDR3. The CDR3 loop reads CASSLGRLRQGAAGNTIYF. The CDR3 region has the DNA TGTGCCAGCAGCCTAGGGCGGCTGCGACAGGGGGCAGCAGGAAACACCATATATTTT.

The chain recombines TRBV7-9 with TRBJ2-5, with D possibly TRBD2 on 6 matching bases. Between the trimmed V and J ends, which lost 10 bases and 5 bases, there was a span of 17 bases. CDR1 is SEHNR and CDR2 is FQNEAQ in the germline V gene (reference sequence). The CDR3 has 13 residues. CDR3 nucleotides: TGTGCCATCCAGTGGCGGGGCGGGGAGACCCAGTACTTC. Its translation: CAIQWRGGETQYF.

The chain carries TRBV2 and TRBJ1-1; a possible D gene is TRBD1 (5 bases). V shed 7 bases and J shed 4 bases, with 13 bases lying between them. This CDR3 comprises 13 residues. Germline-derived CDR1 and CDR2 are SNHLY and FYNNEI. The CDR3 DNA reads as TGTGCCAGCACCACTGCGAGGGGCACTGAAGCTTTCTTT. It translates to CASTTARGTEAFF.

The CDR3 protein is CASGLAGSYTEAFF. The CDR3 DNA follows: TGTGCTAGTGGTTTAGCAGGGAGTTACACTGAAGCTTTCTTT. The chain uses TRBV12-5 and TRBJ1-1; D possibly corresponds to TRBD1 (5 bases). The V end lost 3 bases, the J end lost 3 bases, and 11 bases lay between the germline ends. The CDR3 has 14 amino acids. CDR1 and CDR2 from the germline V gene are LGHNT and FRNRAP. Full variable domain (remainder filled in from reference TRBV12-5 and TRBJ1-1): DARVTQTPRHKVTEMGQEVTMRCQPILGHNTVFWYRQTMMQGLELLAYFRNRAPLDDSGMPKDRFSAEMPDATLATLKIQPSEPRDSAVYFCASGLAGSYTEAFFGQGTRLTVV.

V usage is TRBV19 and J usage is TRBJ1-4; D not certain. The germline V gene encodes CDR1 LNHDA and CDR2 SQIVND (reference sequence). V lost 6 bases and J 7 bases, leaving 18 bases between the germline ends. This CDR3 is 15 amino acids long. CDR3 sequence (DNA): TGTGCCAGTAGCCGAAGGACGGAACCTAGTGAAAAACTGTTTTTT. Its protein is CASSRRTEPSEKLFF.

V gene TRBV5-1 combines with J gene TRBJ2-1; 10 nucleotides align to TRBD2. The germline V gene has CDR1 SGHRS and CDR2 YFSETQ. CDR3 length equals 17 residues. V shed 0 bases, J shed 7 bases, and the junction held 10 bases outside the gene matches. CDR3 bases: TGCGCCAGCAGCTTGGCGGTAGCGGGGGGTTTGGGTAATGAGCAGTTCTTC. It codes for CASSLAVAGGLGNEQFF.

In DNA form, the CDR3 reads TGTGCCAGCAGCTCGGGACTCCCTGGCGATGAGCAGTTCTTC. It specifies CASSSGLPGDEQFF. V usage is TRBV7-9 and J usage is TRBJ2-1; D is perhaps TRBD2 (6 bases). Between the trimmed V and J ends, which lost 4 bases and 8 bases, there was a span of 15 bases. The germline CDR1 and CDR2 sequences are SEHNR and FQNEAQ (reference sequence). There are 14 residues in the CDR3.

This rearrangement joins TRBV6-1 to TRBJ2-7; unclear D gene. This CDR3 has 12 residues. CDR1 and CDR2 (germline): MNHNS, SASEGT. V was clipped by 3 bases and J by 6 bases, with 9 bases between them. This chain's CDR3 is CASSDSRSEQYF. CDR3 in DNA: TGTGCCAGCAGTGACAGTCGAAGCGAGCAGTACTTC.

The chain combines TRBV19 with TRBJ1-6; TRBD1 aligns across 8 bases. The V gene end was trimmed by 3 bases and the J gene end by 8 bases; junction bases not matched to a gene: 15. CDR3 size: 18 residues. Germline CDR1 is LNHDA and CDR2 is SQIVND (reference sequence). The CDR3 loop is CASSIRQGARLSYSPLHF. The CDR3 coding sequence is TGTGCCAGTAGTATCCGGCAGGGGGCGCGACTATCGTATTCACCCCTCCACTTT.

This clone was recorded only once. The chain combines TRBV3-1 (or the pseudogene TRBV3-2) with TRBJ1-1; D is possibly TRBD1 (5 bases). The CDR3 runs to 13 residues. V dropped 4 bases and J dropped 7 bases, with 13 bases sitting between them. Germline loops: CDR1 LGHDT, CDR2 YNNKEL (reference sequence). The CDR3 sequence: CASSPSRDNEAFF. CDR3 nucleotide sequence: TGTGCCAGCAGCCCGAGCAGGGATAATGAAGCTTTCTTT.

This chain uses TRBV5-4 with TRBJ2-7; possible D gene TRBD1, 5 bases. The length of the CDR3 is 14 residues. The germline V and J ends were trimmed by 0 bases and 3 bases, with 10 bases remaining between them. The V gene's germline CDR1 is SGHNT and CDR2 YYREEE (reference sequence). CDR3 amino acids: CASSLEQGNYEQYF. Here the CDR3 DNA reads TGTGCCAGCAGCTTGGAGCAGGGTAACTACGAGCAGTACTTC.